The entry below describes one T cell receptor beta chain. Its antigen is unidentified. The data derive from a study of T cell repertoires in cytomegalovirus infection. Study details: The study used recently identified HLA-C-restricted and well-studied HLA-B-restricted CMV epitopes. Public signatures in TCR beta pointed to CMV infection and matching HLA type.

The V gene lost 2 bases and the J gene lost 7 bases, with 8 bases spanning the gap. The CDR3 totals 13 residues. Germline V gene lookup returns CDR1 ENHRY and CDR2 SYGVKD. Findings and limits, study-wide: Of the TCR beta families, the public ones yielded a cumulative frequency that identified carriers of CMV plus the relevant HLA. There were HLA-C-restricted CMV-specific TCR beta clonotypes dominating the ex vivo response.

TCRdb reprocessed the reads with MiXCR, giving one entry per CDR3 protein. The table includes about 340,000 distinct CDR3 sequences, about 29% detected once. V is TRBV10-3 and J is TRBJ1-4; possible D gene TRBD1, 6 bases. The origin of this receptor is a human donor in good health (CMV status not recorded). Some clones in this sample may be carry-over from other donors' samples. The sequencing here drew on cultured PBMCs, taken from culture after CMV antigen stimulation. The CDR3 protein is CAISEIRGEKLFF. In nucleotides, the CDR3 is TGTGCCATCAGTGAGATCAGGGGTGAAAAACTGTTTTTT.